The 23 T cell receptor beta chains listed next were all sequenced from one sample in a study of T cell responses to AZD1222 COVID-19 vaccine. TCRdb's table, derived via immunoSEQ multiplex PCR, lists solely in-frame clones and lacks some. The sample has about 97,000 clones, more than 85% seen once. Sequences were derived from peripheral blood, sampled on day 0 of AZD1222 vaccination. The source is an adult in good health.

The rearrangement joins TRBV12-3 or TRBV12-4 to TRBJ2-7; D uncertain. CDR3 length: 12 residues. V was shortened by 6 bases and J by 6 bases, with 12 bases between the two germline ends. CDR3 sequence reads: CASRPSTSEQYF. The DNA for the CDR3 is TGTGCCAGCAGGCCCTCTACCTCCGAGCAGTACTTC.

CDR3: CASSGVWGQPQHF. As DNA, the CDR3 is TGTGCCAGCAGTGGTGTGTGGGGTCAGCCCCAGCATTTT. The chain joins TRBV6-4 to TRBJ1-5; the D is unclear. With 4 bases removed from V and 6 bases from J, the gap between germline ends came to 10 bases. This CDR3 spans 13 amino acids. Germline CDR1 is MRHNA and CDR2 is SNTAGT.

The chain combines TRBV30 with TRBJ1-6; TRBD1 is a possible D gene (5 bases). CDR3 length: 15 residues. Trimming pared 0 bases from V and 7 bases from J, leaving 13 bases between. Germline loops: CDR1 GTSNPN, CDR2 SVGIG (reference sequence). The CDR3 spells CAWSVGEGWNSPLHF. CDR3 in DNA: TGTGCCTGGAGTGTGGGGGAAGGTTGGAATTCACCCCTCCACTTT. Looking up the rest from reference TRBV30 and TRBJ1-6 gives the full variable domain: SQTIHQWPATLVQPVGSPLSLECTVEGTSNPNLYWYRQAAGRGLQLLFYSVGIGQISSEVPQNLSASRPQDRQFILSSKKLLLSDSGFYLCAWSVGEGWNSPLHFGNGTRLTVT.

This clone was seen once. The genes are TRBV10-2 and TRBJ2-5; the match to TRBD1 covers 10 bases. The CDR3 contains 14 residues. In germline, CDR1 is WSHSY, CDR2 SAAADI. Trimming at V came to 6 bases and at J to 4 bases, leaving 5 bases not matched to a gene. The CDR3 DNA sequence: TGCGCCAGCAGGGGACAGGGGAAAGGAGAGACCCAGTACTTC. Its translation: CASRGQGKGETQYF.

This clone has only one observation. The CDR3: CASSFLAGGGTGELFF. The CDR3 DNA reads TGTGCCAGCAGCTTCCTAGCGGGAGGGGGCACCGGGGAGCTGTTTTTT. The V gene is TRBV7-3, the J gene TRBJ2-2, with TRBD2 identical over 12 bases. CDR1 and CDR2 from the germline V gene are SGHTA and FQGTGA. The V gene end was trimmed by 3 bases and the J gene end by 4 bases; junction bases not matched to a gene: 3. The CDR3 is 16 residues long.

The genes are TRBV6-5 and TRBJ1-1; TRBD1 matches at 8 bases. The V and J ends lost 6 bases and 3 bases, in that order; junction bases with no gene match: 6. This CDR3 region has 14 residues. Per germline, CDR1 MNHEY and CDR2 SVGAGI. As DNA, the CDR3 is TGTGCCAGCAGCCGACAGGGGACGGACACTGAAGCTTTCTTT. Amino acid sequence: CASSRQGTDTEAFF.

This rearrangement joins TRBV7-9 to TRBJ2-1; the D is unclear. Germline V CDR1 and CDR2: SEHNR, FQNEAQ (reference sequence). The length of the CDR3 is 13 residues. Trimming removed 0 bases at V and 9 bases at J, with 9 bases between. CDR3 bases: TGTGCCAGCAGCTTAGCGGGTAACGGTGAGCAGTTCTTC. It encodes CASSLAGNGEQFF.

This chain links TRBV7-9 with TRBJ2-1, with D tentatively TRBD1 or TRBD2 (6 bases each). The length of the CDR3 is 13 residues. Germline CDR1 SEHNR, CDR2 FQNEAQ (reference sequence). Trimming removed 0 bases at V and 10 bases at J, with 10 bases between. Written as DNA, the CDR3 is TGTGCCAGCAGCTTAGCTACAGGGAGGGAGCAGTTCTTC. Amino acids: CASSLATGREQFF.

The chain is built from TRBV5-5 and TRBJ2-7; no reliable D call. Germline loops: CDR1 SGHKS, CDR2 YYEKEE (reference sequence). V gave up 0 bases and J gave up 3 bases, with 10 bases separating them. CDR3 size: 14 residues. CDR3 DNA: TGTGCCAGCAGCTTGGGACCAGCGAACTACGAGCAGTACTTC. The encoded protein is CASSLGPANYEQYF.

The chain couples TRBV5-1 to TRBJ1-4; no definite D call. Trimming removed 4 bases at V and 9 bases at J, with 16 bases between. Germline CDR1 reads SGHRS; CDR2 reads YFSETQ. This CDR3 comprises 14 residues. In DNA, the CDR3 is TGCGCCAGCAGCATATCCTCCGGGGAAAAAAAACTGTTTTTT. Protein sequence: CASSISSGEKKLFF.

Only one count was recorded for this clone. The V call is TRBV19, the J call TRBJ2-7; no clear D. The V gene's germline CDR1 is LNHDA and CDR2 SQIVND (reference sequence). The CDR3 is made up of 13 amino acids. Trimming removed 3 bases from V and 5 bases from J, with 11 bases in between. CDR3 DNA: TGTGCCAGTAGTATGCCCGGGCGGAACGAGCAGTACTTC. It codes for CASSMPGRNEQYF.

The chain combines TRBV5-8 with TRBJ2-7; weak D call: TRBD1 (6 bases). The CDR3 is made up of 14 amino acids. CDR1 SGHTS and CDR2 YDEGEE come from the germline V gene. V was shortened by 4 bases and J by 3 bases, with 14 bases between the two germline ends. CDR3 sequence reads: CASSRDIGYYEQYF. CDR3 bases: TGTGCCAGCAGCCGGGACATAGGCTACTACGAGCAGTACTTC.

The chain carries TRBV5-8 and TRBJ2-5; D is possibly TRBD1 or TRBD2 (7 bases each). The germline CDR1 and CDR2 sequences are SGHTS and YDEGEE. With 2 bases removed from V and 2 bases from J, the gap between germline ends came to 16 bases. This CDR3 is built from 16 residues. CDR3: CASSFWGGTAQETQYF. In DNA form, the CDR3 reads TGTGCCAGCAGCTTCTGGGGGGGGACAGCGCAAGAGACCCAGTACTTC.

The gene calls are TRBV29-1 and TRBJ2-2; D possibly corresponds to TRBD2 (6 bases). CDR1 is SQVTM and CDR2 is ANQGSEA in the germline V gene. This CDR3 contains 11 residues. Trimming left V 7 bases short and J 5 bases short, with 8 bases between. The CDR3 loop reads CSGRETGELFF. The CDR3 bases are TGCAGCGGACGGGAGACCGGGGAGCTGTTTTTT.

The chain has TRBV21-1 and TRBJ1-2; whether TRBD1, the table's D call, matches the DNA was not checked. TRBV21-1 is classified as a pseudogene. The CDR3 runs to 15 residues. Written as DNA, the CDR3 is TGTGCCAGCAGCAAACATTTCGGGACAGTCTATGGCTACACCTTC. This codes for CASSKHFGTVYGYTF.

The CDR3 sequence: CASSQERAGTREQYF. For the CDR3, the DNA is TGTGCCAGCAGCCAAGAAAGGGCAGGAACGAGGGAGCAGTACTTC. The chain combines TRBV4-2 with TRBJ2-7; D is uncertain. Trimming took 0 bases from V and 7 from J, leaving 16 bases between them. Looked up from germline, CDR1 is LGHNA and CDR2 is YNFKEQ. The CDR3 runs 15 residues.

V usage is TRBV7-2 and J usage is TRBJ1-2; D may be TRBD1 (6 bases). V was cut by 0 bases and J by 6 bases, with 11 bases left in between. The CDR3 has 14 amino acids. In germline, CDR1 is SGHTA, CDR2 FQGNSA. CDR3 residues: CASSLAPGADGYTF. CDR3 coding DNA: TGTGCCAGCAGCTTAGCCCCGGGGGCAGATGGCTACACCTTC.

This chain connects TRBV2 to TRBJ1-1, with 8 bases identical to TRBD1. Germline trimming cut 6 bases from V and 5 bases from J; bases unmatched to any gene: 8. The CDR3 sequence is 14 residues long. CDR1 and CDR2 (germline): SNHLY, FYNNEI. Written as DNA, the CDR3 is TGTGCCAGCAGCACGATGACAGGGGAAACTGAAGCTTTCTTT. It specifies CASSTMTGETEAFF.

CDR3 protein: CASSPGVRTEAFF. The DNA of the CDR3 is TGTGCCAGCTCACCAGGGGTGAGGACTGAAGCTTTCTTT. The V call is TRBV18, the J call TRBJ1-1; unclear D gene. Germline CDR1 reads KGHSH; CDR2 reads LQKENI. The CDR3 is 13 amino acids. V dropped 2 bases and J dropped 5 bases, with 9 bases sitting between them.

V usage is TRBV12-5 and J usage is TRBJ1-2; D remains ambiguous. This CDR3 has 15 amino acids. With 6 bases removed from V and 6 bases from J, the gap between germline ends came to 20 bases. Germline V gene data show CDR1 as LGHNT and CDR2 as FRNRAP. The CDR3 loop reads CASGASRTPQDGYTF. The CDR3 DNA sequence: TGTGCTAGTGGGGCAAGTCGGACGCCCCAGGATGGCTACACCTTC.

This rearrangement joins TRBV28 to TRBJ2-7, with unresolved D. CDR3 length: 14 residues. Germline V lookup: CDR1 MDHEN, CDR2 SYDVKM. Deletions cut 5 bases from V and 5 bases from J, with 16 bases between. CDR3 coding DNA: TGTGCCAGCAGTCCCATCCGGGTAAGGGACGAGCAGTACTTC. Protein: CASSPIRVRDEQYF.

This chain joins TRBV24-1 and TRBJ1-5; D remains ambiguous. This CDR3 spans 15 amino acids. Germline CDR1 is KGHDR and CDR2 is SFDVKD. V lost 5 bases and J lost 0, with 10 bases in between. CDR3 sequence: CATSGSDYSNQPQHF. The CDR3 bases are TGTGCCACCAGTGGTTCTGATTATAGCAATCAGCCCCAGCATTTT.

DNA of the CDR3: TGCGCCAGCAGCTTGGACAGGGGAAATGAGCAGTTCTTC. It encodes CASSLDRGNEQFF. The chain has TRBV5-1 and TRBJ2-1; 7 nucleotides line up with TRBD1. Germline loops: CDR1 SGHRS, CDR2 YFSETQ. V gave up 0 bases and J gave up 7 bases; unmatched junction bases: 1. The CDR3 spans 13 residues.